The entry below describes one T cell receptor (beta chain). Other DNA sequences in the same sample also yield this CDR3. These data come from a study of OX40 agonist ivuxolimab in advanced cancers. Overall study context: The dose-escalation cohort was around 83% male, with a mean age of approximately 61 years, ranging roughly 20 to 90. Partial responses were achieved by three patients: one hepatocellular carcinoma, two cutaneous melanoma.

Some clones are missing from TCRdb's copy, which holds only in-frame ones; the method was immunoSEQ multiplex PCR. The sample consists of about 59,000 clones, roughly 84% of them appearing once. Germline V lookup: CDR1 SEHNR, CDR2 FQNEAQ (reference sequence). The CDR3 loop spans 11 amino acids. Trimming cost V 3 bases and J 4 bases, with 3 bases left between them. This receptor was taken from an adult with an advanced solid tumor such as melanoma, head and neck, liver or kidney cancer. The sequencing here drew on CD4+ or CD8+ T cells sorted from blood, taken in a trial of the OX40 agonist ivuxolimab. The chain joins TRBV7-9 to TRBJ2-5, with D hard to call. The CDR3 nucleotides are TGTGCCAGCAGCTTGTCAGAGACCCAGTACTTC. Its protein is CASSLSETQYF.